This TCR beta chain is drawn from a study of response to subunit inactivated influenza vaccine. Regarding the study as a whole: Only a handful of new T cells, the authors suggested, are recruited with each seasonal influenza vaccination.

TCRdb fed the RT-PCR reads into MiXCR, producing one record per CDR3 protein. Of around 500,000 distinct CDR3 sequences in the sample, 11% were seen once. With 0 bases clipped from V and 7 bases from J, the junction kept 5 bases outside the gene matches. Germline V gene sequence: CDR1 MNHEY, CDR2 SVGAGI. CDR3 length: 15 amino acids. Concerning this clonotype: Antigen specificity is unknown.

Sequencing used PBMCs from blood, obtained about 40 days after vaccination. The clonotype was recovered from a man in his fifties or sixties who received an inactivated influenza vaccine. The chain carries TRBV6-5 and TRBJ1-2; 10 bases are shared with TRBD1. As DNA, the CDR3 is TGTGCCAGCAGTTACTCGGGACAGGGGAAGTCTGGCTACACCTTC. This sequence encodes CASSYSGQGKSGYTF.